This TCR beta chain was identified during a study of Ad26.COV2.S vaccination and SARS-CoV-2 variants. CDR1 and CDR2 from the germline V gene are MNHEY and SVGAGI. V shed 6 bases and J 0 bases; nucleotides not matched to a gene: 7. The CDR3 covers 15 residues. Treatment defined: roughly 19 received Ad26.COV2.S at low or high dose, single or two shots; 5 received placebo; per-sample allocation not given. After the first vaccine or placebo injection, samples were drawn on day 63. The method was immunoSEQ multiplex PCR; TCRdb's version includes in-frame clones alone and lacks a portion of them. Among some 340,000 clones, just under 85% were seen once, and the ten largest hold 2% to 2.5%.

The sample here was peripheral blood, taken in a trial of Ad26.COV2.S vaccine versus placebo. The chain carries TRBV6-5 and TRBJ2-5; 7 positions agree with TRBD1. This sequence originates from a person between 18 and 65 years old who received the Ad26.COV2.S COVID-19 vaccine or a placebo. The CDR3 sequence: CASSAFGTDQETQYF. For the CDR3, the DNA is TGTGCCAGCAGCGCTTTCGGGACAGACCAAGAGACCCAGTACTTC.